This TCR beta chain was sequenced for a study of cytomegalovirus exposure and HLA in healthy donors. Study-level results: A further, later analysis showed that HLA-associated TCR beta chains (compared with equally common others) were more clonally expanded. It was reported that TCR beta sequences correctly inferred the HLA-A and HLA-B alleles for most subjects. In a later analysis, several top co-occurrence clusters appeared linked to parvovirus B19, influenza, CMV and Epstein-Barr virus.

About this clone: Its antigen is undetermined.

Germline-derived CDR1 and CDR2 are SEHNR and FQNEAQ (reference sequence). V lost 0 bases and J lost 7, with 12 bases in between. The CDR3 is made up of 14 amino acids. The PCR used 60 Vbeta and 13 Jbeta primers. This table comes from immunoSEQ multiplex PCR, and its TCRdb copy is limited to in-frame clones, with some not included. This sample has about 160,000 clones; roughly three quarters occur once, and the top ten carry roughly 3.6%. The receptor comes from a human donor in good health. The chain has TRBV7-9 and TRBJ2-5; tentatively, D is TRBD1 (6 bases). Material for sequencing was PBMCs. This chain's CDR3 is CASSLATGFGTQYF. The CDR3 DNA reads TGTGCCAGCAGCTTAGCCACAGGGTTCGGGACCCAGTACTTC.